This T cell receptor beta chain was identified during a study of T-cell memory formation after mild COVID-19. Study details: TCR clusters showed largely donor specificity. Overall study results and limits: Clones that got smaller from day 15 to 85 had even CD4/CD8, while clones growing later tipped toward CD4+.

Looked up from germline, CDR1 is GTSNPN and CDR2 is SVGIG (reference sequence). The CDR3 covers 14 residues. Trimming shortened V by 3 bases and J by 1 base, and 9 bases separated the two germline ends. Details on this clonotype: Antigen: not known.

UMIs and sample barcodes were carried by the TCR alpha and TCR beta cDNA libraries that 5'RACE produced using constant-segment primers. TCRdb re-called the 5' RACE reads with MiXCR, one entry per CDR3 protein. This sample has over 450,000 distinct CDR3 sequences, with around 20% found just once. Material for sequencing was PBMCs or a T cell subset sorted from them (not recorded which). The receptor's source is an adult woman who had mild COVID-19 (a few samples of this study predate the infection). Cell type and time point are not known. The chain recombines TRBV30 with TRBJ2-2; D is undetermined. The CDR3 bases are TGTGCCTGGAGGGTTAGCTTGAACACCGGGGAGCTGTTTTTT. Its protein product is CAWRVSLNTGELFF.